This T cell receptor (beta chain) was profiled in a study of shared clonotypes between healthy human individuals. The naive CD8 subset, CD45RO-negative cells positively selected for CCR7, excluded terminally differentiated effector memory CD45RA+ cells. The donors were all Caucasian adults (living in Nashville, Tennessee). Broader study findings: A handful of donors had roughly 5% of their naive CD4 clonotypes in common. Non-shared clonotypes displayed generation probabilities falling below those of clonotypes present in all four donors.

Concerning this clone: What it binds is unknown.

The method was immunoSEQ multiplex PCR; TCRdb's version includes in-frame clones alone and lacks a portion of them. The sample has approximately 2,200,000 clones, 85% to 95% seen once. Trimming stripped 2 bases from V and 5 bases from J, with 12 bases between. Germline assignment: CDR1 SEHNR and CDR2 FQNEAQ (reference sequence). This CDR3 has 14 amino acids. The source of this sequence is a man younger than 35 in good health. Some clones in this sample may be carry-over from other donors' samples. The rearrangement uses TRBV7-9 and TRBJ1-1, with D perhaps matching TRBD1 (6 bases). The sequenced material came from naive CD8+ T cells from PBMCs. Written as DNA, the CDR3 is TGTGCCAGCAGCTTACACACAGGGTTTACTGAAGCTTTCTTT. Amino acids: CASSLHTGFTEAFF.